This TCR beta chain emerged from a study of T cell repertoires in cytomegalovirus infection. Study as a whole: Alongside well-studied HLA-B-restricted CMV epitopes, recently identified HLA-C-restricted CMV epitopes were also used. Matching HLA type and CMV infection were both indicated by public TCR beta signatures. Study-level findings and limits: CMV carriers having the relevant HLA were flagged by cumulative public TCR beta family frequency. CMV-specific HLA-C-restricted TCR beta clonotypes dominated the ex vivo response.

The CDR3 is made up of 13 amino acids. V lost 7 bases to trimming and J lost 9 bases; unmatched junction nucleotides: 5. Each CDR3 protein is one row after TCRdb ran MiXCR on the reads. This sample yields approximately 110,000 distinct CDR3 sequences, of which roughly 40% are seen a single time; about three quarters belongs to the top ten. This clonotype was recorded a few times. As yet, its antigen is unknown. Sample: CD8+ T cells from cultured PBMCs, taken from culture after CMV antigen stimulation. This sequence originates from a human donor in good health (CMV status not recorded). Some clones in this sample may be carry-over from other donors' samples. V usage is TRBV12-3 or TRBV12-4 and J usage is TRBJ2-1; 11 positions match TRBD2. CDR3 loop: CASISGGASEQFF. DNA for the CDR3: TGTGCCAGCATTAGCGGGGGGGCCTCTGAGCAGTTCTTC.